This T cell receptor beta chain was observed in a study of blood T cell repertoires in COVID-19 (dated by TCRdb to the early 2020s). Regarding the research as a whole: Samples covering the acute and convalescent phases of COVID-19 were provided by collaborators in the United States, Italy and Spain. The material from the prospective study consisted of cDNA or gDNA derived from T cells, B-cell-depleted T cells, or PBMCs. The dataset comprised deeply sampled blood TCRbeta repertoires from subjects exposed to, actively infected with, or recovered from COVID-19. A freely available public database, intended as a resource for researchers studying the immune response to SARS-CoV-2, is where the repertoires were released. The samples were drawn from the first 160 participants of the ongoing ImmuneRACE study and from 1,254 subjects provided by 6 global collaborators. Nearly every sample came with metadata listing a de-identified subject ID, COVID-19 status, age in years and sex. Where available, HLA class I and class II types were taken from metadata supplied by the sample provider and were not determined by assay-based typing.

Collaborating institutions collected whole blood in K2EDTA tubes following their own protocols. For TCRbeta analysis, collaborator samples were shipped as frozen whole blood, as isolated PBMCs, or as DNA extracted from either sample type. The study at large found these results: The amount of clinical and demographic metadata varied by source and participant and was provided uncurated.

For CDR1 and CDR2, the germline V gene lists SNHLY and FYNNEI. CDR3 length: 14 amino acids, cysteine to phenylalanine. Of all the DNA, just the CDR3 is kept, 42 bases in frame from base 1. Germline trimming: 5 bases from V, 7 bases from J; junction bases outside gene matches: 5. TCRbeta CDR3 regions were amplified from genomic DNA by means of the immunoSEQ Assay, a bias-controlled multiplex PCR. Processing in the source paper ran as follows. The number of nucleated cells in each sample was estimated from the amplification of reference gene primers within the assay. Sequence reads were collapsed and filtered to measure the absolute abundance of every unique TCRbeta CDR3 rearrangement. For each sample, productive Simpson clonality was calculated by taking the square root of Simpson's diversity index across productive rearrangements. The clones in this table, taken by TCRdb from immuneACCESS, are in-frame only. Not every clone is retained; where verified, under half of the shortfall comes from an unresolved V gene, and the cause of the rest is unknown. V and J calls and clone size are copied from that table; D and trimming were computed from the DNA. Counted in this sample were 55,000 to 70,000 clones; roughly nine tenths of them appeared once. The ten largest clones represent 7% to 10% of the sample.

Points on this clone: It lacks a known antigen. Per-base quality was not reported, and no clone a single base away is much larger than it.

The receptor's source is a woman aged 70-85 years with active COVID-19. Specimen: peripheral blood. In this chain, TRBV2 is recombined with TRBJ2-3, with TRBD2 matching 11 junction bases. Here the CDR3 is given as CASSTSGGVNTQYF. The nucleotide sequence is TGTGCCAGCAGTACTAGCGGGGGAGTAAATACGCAGTATTTT.